Below are 32 T cell receptor beta chains sequenced from a single sample in a study of blood T cell repertoires in COVID-19. Sequencing used immunoSEQ multiplex PCR; TCRdb keeps in-frame clones, though not all of them. The sample consists of under 250,000 clones, around nine tenths of them appearing once. The material sequenced was peripheral blood. The source of these receptors is a woman aged 55 to 70 who had recovered from COVID-19.

CDR3 DNA: TGTGCCAGCAGCAACGGGTATAATCAGCCCCAGCATTTT. Translated, it gives CASSNGYNQPQHF. This rearrangement joins TRBV5-6 to TRBJ1-5; D remains unclear. Germline CDR1 is SGHDT and CDR2 is YYEEEE. The V gene lost 4 bases and the J gene lost 4 bases, with 9 bases spanning the gap. The CDR3 length is 13 residues. Full variable domain (rest looked up from reference TRBV5-6 and TRBJ1-5): DAGVTQSPTHLIKTRGQQVTLRCSPKSGHDTVSWYQQALGQGPQFIFQYYEEEERQRGNFPDRFSGHQFPNYSSELNVNALLLGDSALYLCASSNGYNQPQHFGDGTRLSIL.

The chain has TRBV4-3 and TRBJ2-3; TRBD2 matches 11 bases. Losses at the gene ends were 1 base for V and 3 bases for J; bases not matched to a gene: 3. Per germline, CDR1 LGHNA and CDR2 YSLEER. This CDR3 spans 16 amino acids. The CDR3: CASSQGLAGGTDTQYF. In DNA form, the CDR3 reads TGCGCCAGCAGCCAAGGGCTAGCGGGGGGTACAGATACGCAGTATTTT.

This clone was observed once. The chain joins TRBV29-1 to TRBJ2-1, with 12 bases lining up with TRBD1. The CDR3 runs to 14 residues. V lost 4 bases and J lost 5; bases outside the gene matches: 3. CDR1 and CDR2 (germline): SQVTM, ANQGSEA. CDR3 region: CSVVGDRGHNEQFF. DNA for the CDR3: TGCAGCGTTGTAGGGGACAGGGGGCACAATGAGCAGTTCTTC.

This chain links TRBV2 with TRBJ2-2; D possibly corresponds to TRBD2 (5 bases). From germline, CDR1 is SNHLY and CDR2 FYNNEI. The germline V and J ends were trimmed by 8 bases and 6 bases, with 16 bases remaining between them. The CDR3 is made up of 14 amino acids. CDR3 sequence: CASRQAGLSGELFF. CDR3 coding DNA: TGTGCCAGCCGCCAGGCGGGTTTGTCCGGGGAGCTGTTTTTT.

This rearrangement joins TRBV10-3 to TRBJ1-1; 9 bases are a match to TRBD1. Unmatched junction bases numbered 5, after V lost 6 bases and J lost 0 bases. Germline V CDR1 and CDR2: ENHRY, SYGVKD. The CDR3 covers 15 residues. CDR3 in amino acids: CAIRGGTGMNTEAFF. The CDR3 region has the DNA TGTGCCATCAGGGGGGGGACAGGGATGAACACTGAAGCTTTCTTT.

The rearrangement uses TRBV20-1 and TRBJ2-3; TRBD2 might be the D (5 bases). V dropped 6 bases and J dropped 8 bases, with 9 bases sitting between them. The CDR3 runs to 10 residues. The V gene's germline CDR1 is DFQATT and CDR2 SNEGSKA (reference sequence). CDR3 region: CSATGFTQYF. For the CDR3, the DNA is TGCAGTGCAACGGGGTTTACGCAGTATTTT.

The V call is TRBV28, the J call TRBJ1-1, with unresolved D. CDR3 length equals 14 residues. Trimming pared 8 bases from V and 4 bases from J, leaving 17 bases between. In germline, CDR1 is MDHEN, CDR2 SYDVKM. The CDR3 is CASSNPQVGTEAFF. The CDR3 DNA is TGTGCCAGCTCGAATCCCCAGGTTGGCACTGAAGCTTTCTTT.

CDR3 protein: CASSYSLGAFYEQYF. The CDR3 DNA sequence: TGTGCCAGCAGTTACTCATTGGGGGCCTTCTACGAGCAGTACTTC. The J gene is TRBJ2-7, the V gene TRBV6-5, with a weak D call TRBD1 (6 bases). Germline V gene lookup returns CDR1 MNHEY and CDR2 SVGAGI. The CDR3 contains 15 residues. V dropped 0 bases and J dropped 3 bases, with 12 bases sitting between them.

J is TRBJ2-1 and V is TRBV3-1 (or the pseudogene TRBV3-2), with 8 bases that match TRBD2. Trimming took 0 bases from V and 15 from J; bases not matched to a gene: 7. Germline loops: CDR1 LGHDT, CDR2 YNNKEL (reference sequence). The CDR3 totals 13 residues. CDR3 sequence: CASSQDTSGGRFF. CDR3 DNA: TGTGCCAGCAGCCAAGATACAAGCGGGGGACGGTTCTTC.

V gene TRBV5-4 combines with J gene TRBJ2-1, with D perhaps matching TRBD1 (7 bases). Trimming took off 0 bases at V and 2 bases at J, with 15 bases between the two ends. Germline values: CDR1 SGHNT, CDR2 YYREEE (reference sequence). CDR3 length equals 17 residues. The CDR3 reads CASSLGITGEAYNEQFF. CDR3 sequence (DNA): TGTGCCAGCAGCTTGGGGATCACAGGGGAGGCCTACAATGAGCAGTTCTTC.

This chain joins TRBV5-1 and TRBJ2-2; 8 bases are a match to TRBD2. With V trimmed by 4 bases and J by 4 bases, 9 bases remained unmatched. Germline CDR1 SGHRS, CDR2 YFSETQ. This CDR3 comprises 16 residues. The CDR3 nucleotides read TGCGCCAGCAGCGGCGTAGCGGGGATGAGCACCGGGGAGCTGTTTTTT. Amino acid sequence: CASSGVAGMSTGELFF. The complete variable domain, with remaining parts taken from reference TRBV5-1 and TRBJ2-2, reads KAGVTQTPRYLIKTRGQQVTLSCSPISGHRSVSWYQQTPGQGLQFLFEYFSETQRNKGNFPGRFSGRQFSNSRSEMNVSTLELGDSALYLCASSGVAGMSTGELFFGEGSRLTVL.

This clone was picked up one time. The V and J genes are TRBV12-3 or TRBV12-4 and TRBJ1-2; possibly TRBD1 for D (5 bases). CDR3 size: 13 residues. Deletions cut 7 bases from V and 4 bases from J, with 13 bases between. CDR3 protein: CASKPGLIYGYTF. The CDR3 DNA follows: TGTGCCAGCAAACCGGGACTGATCTATGGCTACACCTTC.

The chain uses TRBV15 and TRBJ1-1, with 11 bases fitting TRBD1. This CDR3 has 19 amino acids. V was clipped by 0 bases and J by 5 bases; unmatched bases: 14. Per germline, CDR1 LNHNV and CDR2 YYDKDF (reference sequence). CDR3 nucleotide sequence: TGTGCCACCAGCAGAGATTTTAGGACAGGGGGCGCAAGTCGGACTGAAGCTTTCTTT. It translates to CATSRDFRTGGASRTEAFF.

This rearrangement joins TRBV11-2 to TRBJ2-2; D unresolved. CDR1 and CDR2 (germline): SGHAT, FQNNGV. The CDR3 contains 12 residues. V was pared by 1 base and J by 8 bases, with 5 bases between. The CDR3 coding sequence is TGTGCCAGCAGCTTAGTGGAGGGGGAGCTGTTTTTT. Its translation: CASSLVEGELFF.

The CDR3 region is CSVVDYSADQETQYF. The CDR3 region has the DNA TGCAGCGTTGTAGATTACTCGGCGGATCAAGAGACCCAGTACTTC. The V gene is TRBV29-1, the J gene TRBJ2-5; D remains unclear. V was shortened by 4 bases and J by 2 bases, with 17 bases between the two germline ends. CDR3 length equals 15 residues. Germline loops: CDR1 SQVTM, CDR2 ANQGSEA.

This clone occurred a few times. This chain connects TRBV25-1 to TRBJ1-2; 8 nucleotides match TRBD1. Germline V lookup: CDR1 MGHDK, CDR2 SYGVNS. After removal of 0 bases from V and 4 bases from J, the junction contained 4 bases not matched to a gene. This CDR3 has 15 residues. CDR3 amino acids: CASSEYQGAGYGYTF. CDR3 bases: TGTGCCAGCAGTGAATATCAGGGGGCTGGCTATGGCTACACCTTC.

This rearrangement joins TRBV18 to TRBJ2-1; 7 bases map to TRBD2. From germline, CDR1 is KGHSH and CDR2 LQKENI. With V trimmed by 5 bases and J by 9 bases, 4 bases remained unmatched. The CDR3 spans 12 residues. The CDR3 bases are TGTGCCAGCTCAGGCGGGAGCGCTGAGCAGTTCTTC. Translating gives CASSGGSAEQFF.

The V and J genes are TRBV18 and TRBJ2-5; D may be TRBD2 (6 bases). The germline V gene has CDR1 KGHSH and CDR2 LQKENI. Between the trimmed V and J ends, which lost 5 bases and 2 bases, there was a span of 9 bases. The CDR3 runs to 13 residues. This CDR3 is CASSFREQETQYF. Written as DNA, the CDR3 is TGTGCCAGCTCATTCCGGGAGCAAGAGACCCAGTACTTC.

The chain has TRBV5-1 and TRBJ1-5, with TRBD1 identical over 8 bases. This CDR3 region has 17 residues. Unmatched junction bases numbered 11, after V lost 4 bases and J lost 2 bases. Germline V CDR1 and CDR2: SGHRS, YFSETQ. The CDR3 DNA reads as TGCGCCAGCAGCCCCTACCCAGGGGGCACGGGCAATCAGCCCCAGCATTTT. Translated: CASSPYPGGTGNQPQHF.

V and J are TRBV7-2 and TRBJ2-1, with D possibly TRBD1 on 6 matching bases. This CDR3 region has 14 residues. Between the trimmed V and J ends, which lost 4 bases and 13 bases, there was a span of 20 bases. CDR1 SGHTA and CDR2 FQGNSA come from the germline V gene. The CDR3 DNA reads TGTGCCAGCAGCTCACCCTCCCTTCCAGGGGTACAGTTCTTC. Protein product: CASSSPSLPGVQFF.

The chain employs TRBV7-9 and TRBJ2-3; 7 bases agree with TRBD1. J lost 5 bases, V lost 6 bases, and 5 bases had no gene match. The CDR3 spans 13 residues. Germline V gene data show CDR1 as SEHNR and CDR2 as FQNEAQ (reference sequence). The CDR3 bases are TGTGCCAGCAGGGCGACAGGGAGAGATACGCAGTATTTT. Amino acids: CASRATGRDTQYF. Full variable domain (outside the CDR3, taken from reference TRBV7-9 and TRBJ2-3): DTGVSQNPRHKITKRGQNVTFRCDPISEHNRLYWYRQTLGQGPEFLTYFQNEAQLEKSRLLSDRFSAERPKGSFSTLEIQRTEQGDSAMYLCASRATGRDTQYFGPGTRLTVL.

The chain joins TRBV7-9 to TRBJ1-2; 10 bases agree with TRBD1. Germline assignment: CDR1 SEHNR and CDR2 FQNEAQ (reference sequence). Trimming took 6 bases from V and 4 from J; bases not matched to a gene: 11. The CDR3 has 16 amino acids. CDR3 loop: CASSPPGQGFRYGYTF. CDR3 DNA sequence: TGTGCCAGCAGTCCCCCGGGACAGGGGTTTCGCTATGGCTACACCTTC.

The genes are TRBV7-2 and TRBJ2-1; 8 bases align to TRBD1. V shed 5 bases, J shed 12 bases, and the junction held 3 bases outside the gene matches. The CDR3 runs 11 residues. Germline V gene data show CDR1 as SGHTA and CDR2 as FQGNSA. Here the CDR3 reads CASSPGTGQFF. As DNA, the CDR3 is TGTGCCAGCAGCCCCGGGACAGGGCAGTTCTTC. The full variable domain, its missing parts supplied by reference TRBV7-2 and TRBJ2-1, is GAGVSQSPSNKVTEKGKDVELRCDPISGHTALYWYRQSLGQGLEFLIYFQGNSAPDKSGLPSDRFSAERTGGSVSTLTIQRTQQEDSAVYLCASSPGTGQFFGPGTRLTVL.

In this sample, this clone turned up a few times. The chain carries TRBV27 and TRBJ2-1; 11 bases are a match to TRBD2. Per germline, CDR1 MNHEY and CDR2 SMNVEV (reference sequence). The V and J ends lost 3 bases and 10 bases, in that order; junction bases with no gene match: 5. The CDR3 totals 14 residues. CDR3 nucleotide sequence: TGTGCCAGCAGTTTTAAACTAGCGGGGGCGGAGCAGTTCTTC. It encodes CASSFKLAGAEQFF.

The rearrangement joins TRBV5-1 to TRBJ2-1, with D unresolved. The germline CDR1 and CDR2 sequences are SGHRS and YFSETQ. Trimming left V 2 bases short and J 6 bases short, with 15 bases between. CDR3 length equals 15 residues. This CDR3 is CASSLAGVFVNEQFF. CDR3 coding DNA: TGCGCCAGCAGCTTAGCCGGTGTCTTCGTCAATGAGCAGTTCTTC.

The chain employs TRBV10-3 and TRBJ1-2, with D possibly TRBD1 on 5 matching bases. Germline values: CDR1 ENHRY, CDR2 SYGVKD. The germline V and J ends were trimmed by 6 bases and 3 bases, with 11 bases remaining between them. This CDR3 is built from 13 residues. CDR3: CAIRDSTHYGYTF. CDR3 nucleotides: TGTGCCATCAGAGACAGCACCCACTATGGCTACACCTTC.

The chain couples TRBV14 to TRBJ1-1; maybe TRBD1 (5 bases). From germline, CDR1 is SGHDN and CDR2 FVKESK. This CDR3 is built from 15 residues. Trimming left V 4 bases short and J 1 base short, with 13 bases between. CDR3 protein: CASSLGGRANTEAFF. DNA of the CDR3: TGTGCCAGCAGCCTTGGGGGGAGGGCGAACACTGAAGCTTTCTTT.

This clone has only a few counts. The chain combines TRBV23-1 with TRBJ2-5, with D possibly being TRBD2 (6 bases). TRBV23-1 is given ORF status, its function remaining uncertain. V was clipped by 6 bases and J by 5 bases, with 10 bases between them. The CDR3 totals 12 residues. CDR3 coding DNA: TGCGCCAGCAGGATAGCGGACGAGACCCAGTACTTC. It is translated as CASRIADETQYF.

The chain uses TRBV24-1 and TRBJ2-3; unclear D gene. Germline CDR1 is KGHDR and CDR2 is SFDVKD. The CDR3 runs 14 residues. With 6 bases removed from V and 6 bases from J, the gap between germline ends came to 15 bases. CDR3 DNA sequence: TGTGCCACCAGTACGTCACAACCTTGGGATACGCAGTATTTT. As protein: CATSTSQPWDTQYF.

The genes are TRBV19 and TRBJ2-1; the match to TRBD1 covers 9 bases. The V and J ends lost 4 bases and 8 bases, in that order; junction bases with no gene match: 12. This CDR3 comprises 16 residues. In germline, CDR1 is LNHDA, CDR2 SQIVND (reference sequence). CDR3 nucleotides: TGTGCCAGTAGTACCTATTCGGACAGGGGTAGAGATGAGCAGTTCTTC. This translates into CASSTYSDRGRDEQFF.

The V call is TRBV6-4, the J call TRBJ2-1; no reliable D call. In germline, CDR1 is MRHNA, CDR2 SNTAGT. This CDR3 is built from 15 residues. Trimming took off 5 bases at V and 0 bases at J, with 11 bases between the two ends. CDR3 DNA: TGTGCCAGCAGTAATCGGTACAGCTCCTACAATGAGCAGTTCTTC. It encodes CASSNRYSSYNEQFF.

The rearrangement links TRBV7-3 to TRBJ1-2; 10 positions match TRBD1. V lost 3 bases to trimming and J lost 8 bases; unmatched junction nucleotides: 6. From germline, CDR1 is SGHTA and CDR2 FQGTGA. The CDR3 sequence is 14 residues long. The CDR3 DNA reads TGTGCCAGCAGCTTGACAGGGGGCGCAGAGGGCTACACCTTC. Its translation is CASSLTGGAEGYTF.